The subject of this entry is one T cell receptor (beta chain). The ends were cut back, 1 base at V and 8 bases at J, with 11 bases in the middle. The germline CDR1 and CDR2 sequences are SEHNR and FQNEAQ (reference sequence). The CDR3 sequence is 13 residues long. Original processing methods: The assay estimated nucleated cells by amplifying reference gene primers. Produced via immunoSEQ multiplex PCR; TCRdb's table is partial and in-frame only. That table gives V, J and clone size, and the DNA gave D and trimming. Here the sample spans 130,000 or so clones, approximately 85% being singletons. The sample belongs to a study of blood T cell repertoires in COVID-19. Study at large: Acute and convalescent COVID-19 samples came from the United States, Italy and Spain. Sample material is recorded as cDNA or gDNA derived from T cells, B-cell-depleted T cells, or PBMCs.

The clonotype originates from a human donor in a cohort sampled during active COVID-19. The chain is built from TRBV7-9 and TRBJ1-2, with D uncertain. The sample comprised peripheral blood. CDR3 coding DNA: TGTGCCAGCAGCTTAGGTCTAGGTGCGGGCTACACCTTC. It specifies CASSLGLGAGYTF.